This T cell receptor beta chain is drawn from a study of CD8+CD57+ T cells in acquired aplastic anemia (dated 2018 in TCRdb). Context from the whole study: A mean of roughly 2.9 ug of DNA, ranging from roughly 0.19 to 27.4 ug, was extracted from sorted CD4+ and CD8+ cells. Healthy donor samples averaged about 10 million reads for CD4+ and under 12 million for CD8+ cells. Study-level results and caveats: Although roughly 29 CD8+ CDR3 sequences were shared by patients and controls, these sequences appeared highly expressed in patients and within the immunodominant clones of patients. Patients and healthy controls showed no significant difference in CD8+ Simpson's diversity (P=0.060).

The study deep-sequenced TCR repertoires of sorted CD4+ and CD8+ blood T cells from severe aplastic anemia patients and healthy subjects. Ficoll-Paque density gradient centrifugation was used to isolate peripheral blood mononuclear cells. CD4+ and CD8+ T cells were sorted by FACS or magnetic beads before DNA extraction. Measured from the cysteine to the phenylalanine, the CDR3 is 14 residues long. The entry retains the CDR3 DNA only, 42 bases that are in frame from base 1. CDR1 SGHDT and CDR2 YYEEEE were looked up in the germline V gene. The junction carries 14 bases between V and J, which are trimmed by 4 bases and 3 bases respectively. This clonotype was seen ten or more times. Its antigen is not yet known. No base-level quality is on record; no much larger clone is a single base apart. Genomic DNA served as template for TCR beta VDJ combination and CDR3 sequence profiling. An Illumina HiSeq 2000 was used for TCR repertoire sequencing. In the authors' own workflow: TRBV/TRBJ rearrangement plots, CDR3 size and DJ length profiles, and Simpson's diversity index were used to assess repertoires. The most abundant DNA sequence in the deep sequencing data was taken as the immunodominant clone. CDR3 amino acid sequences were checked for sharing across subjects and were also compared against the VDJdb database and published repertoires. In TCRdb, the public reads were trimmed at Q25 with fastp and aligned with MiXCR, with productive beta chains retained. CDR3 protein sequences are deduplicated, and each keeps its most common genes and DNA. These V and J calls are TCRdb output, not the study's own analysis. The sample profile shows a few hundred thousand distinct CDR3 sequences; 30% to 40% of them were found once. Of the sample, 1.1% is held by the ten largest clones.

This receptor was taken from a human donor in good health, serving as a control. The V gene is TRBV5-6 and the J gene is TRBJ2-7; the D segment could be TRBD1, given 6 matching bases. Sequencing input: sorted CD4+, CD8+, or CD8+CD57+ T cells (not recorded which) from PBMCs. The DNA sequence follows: TGTGCCAGCAGCCCCACCCCAGGGGACTACGAGCAGTACTTC. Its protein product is CASSPTPGDYEQYF.